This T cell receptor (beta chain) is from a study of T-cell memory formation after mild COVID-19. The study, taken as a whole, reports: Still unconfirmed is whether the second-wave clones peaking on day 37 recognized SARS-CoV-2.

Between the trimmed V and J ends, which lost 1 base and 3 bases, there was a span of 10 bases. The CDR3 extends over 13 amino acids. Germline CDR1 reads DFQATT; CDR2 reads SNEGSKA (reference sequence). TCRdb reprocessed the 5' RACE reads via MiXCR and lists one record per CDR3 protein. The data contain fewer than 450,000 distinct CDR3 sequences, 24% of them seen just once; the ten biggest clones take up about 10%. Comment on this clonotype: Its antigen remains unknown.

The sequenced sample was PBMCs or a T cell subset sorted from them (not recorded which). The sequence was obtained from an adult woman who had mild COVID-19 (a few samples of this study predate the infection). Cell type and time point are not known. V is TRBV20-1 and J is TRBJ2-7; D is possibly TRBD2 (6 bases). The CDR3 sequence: CSARALAVYEQYF. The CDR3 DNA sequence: TGCAGTGCTAGAGCACTAGCCGTCTACGAGCAGTACTTC.